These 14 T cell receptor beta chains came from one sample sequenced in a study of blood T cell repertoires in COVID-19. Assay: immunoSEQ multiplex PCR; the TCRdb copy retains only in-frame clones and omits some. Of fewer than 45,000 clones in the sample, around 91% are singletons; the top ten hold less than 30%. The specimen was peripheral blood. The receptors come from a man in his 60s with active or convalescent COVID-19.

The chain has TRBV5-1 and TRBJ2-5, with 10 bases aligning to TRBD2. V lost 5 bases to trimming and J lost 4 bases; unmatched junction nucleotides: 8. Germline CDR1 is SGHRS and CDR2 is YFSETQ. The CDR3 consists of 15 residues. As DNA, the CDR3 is TGCGCCAGCAGTGGTCTAGCGGGAGTGGTAGAGACCCAGTACTTC. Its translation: CASSGLAGVVETQYF.

The CDR3: CASSLRGPLFF. CDR3 DNA: TGTGCCAGCAGTTTACGCGGGCCCCTGTTCTTC. The chain links TRBV28 to TRBJ2-1; possibly TRBD2 for D (5 bases). CDR1 is MDHEN, CDR2 SYDVKM, per germline. The CDR3 is 11 residues long. Trimming removed 2 bases from V and 15 bases from J, with 11 bases in between.

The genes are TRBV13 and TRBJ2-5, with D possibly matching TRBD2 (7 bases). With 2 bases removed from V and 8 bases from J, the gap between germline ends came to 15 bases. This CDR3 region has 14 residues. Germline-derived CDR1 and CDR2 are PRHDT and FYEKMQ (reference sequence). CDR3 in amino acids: CASSLKGGVITQYF. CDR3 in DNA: TGTGCCAGCAGCTTAAAGGGGGGGGTGATTACCCAGTACTTC.

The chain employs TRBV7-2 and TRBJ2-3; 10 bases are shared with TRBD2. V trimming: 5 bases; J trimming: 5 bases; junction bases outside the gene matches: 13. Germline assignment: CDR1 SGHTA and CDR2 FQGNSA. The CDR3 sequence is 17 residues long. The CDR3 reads CASSPPGLAFIGDTQYF. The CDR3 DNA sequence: TGTGCCAGCAGCCCCCCGGGACTAGCGTTTATCGGAGATACGCAGTATTTT.

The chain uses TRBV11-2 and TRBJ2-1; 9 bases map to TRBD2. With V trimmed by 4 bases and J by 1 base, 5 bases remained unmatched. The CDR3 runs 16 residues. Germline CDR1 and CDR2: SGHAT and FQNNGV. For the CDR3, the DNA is TGTGCCAGCAGCTCGCGACTAGCGGTATCCTACAATGAGCAGTTCTTC. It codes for CASSSRLAVSYNEQFF.

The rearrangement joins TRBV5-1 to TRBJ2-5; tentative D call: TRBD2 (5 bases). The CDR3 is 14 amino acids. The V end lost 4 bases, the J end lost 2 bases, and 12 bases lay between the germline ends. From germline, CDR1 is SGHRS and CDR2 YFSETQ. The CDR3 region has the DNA TGCGCCAGCAGCGGAGGACGGGTACAAGAGACCCAGTACTTC. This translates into CASSGGRVQETQYF.

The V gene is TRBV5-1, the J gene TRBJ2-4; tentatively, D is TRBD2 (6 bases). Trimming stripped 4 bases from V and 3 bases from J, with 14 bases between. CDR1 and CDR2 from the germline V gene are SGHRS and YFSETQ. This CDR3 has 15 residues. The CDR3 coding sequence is TGCGCCAGCAGCACCGGTGGAGGGATCAAAAACATTCAGTACTTC. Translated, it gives CASSTGGGIKNIQYF.

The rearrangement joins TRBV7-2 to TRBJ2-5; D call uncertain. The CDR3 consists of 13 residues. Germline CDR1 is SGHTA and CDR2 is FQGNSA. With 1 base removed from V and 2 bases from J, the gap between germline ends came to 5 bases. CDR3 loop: CASSLVMQETQYF. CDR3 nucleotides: TGTGCCAGCAGCTTAGTTATGCAAGAGACCCAGTACTTC.

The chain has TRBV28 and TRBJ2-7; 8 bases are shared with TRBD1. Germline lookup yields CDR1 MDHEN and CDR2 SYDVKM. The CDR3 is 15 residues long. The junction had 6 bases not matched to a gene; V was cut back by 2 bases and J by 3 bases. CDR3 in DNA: TGTGCCAGCAGTTTACCCGGGACAGGCCGCTACGAGCAGTACTTC. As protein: CASSLPGTGRYEQYF. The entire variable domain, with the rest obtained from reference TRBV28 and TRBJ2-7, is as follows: DVKVTQSSRYLVKRTGEKVFLECVQDMDHENMFWYRQDPGLGLRLIYFSYDVKMKEKGDIPEGYSVSREKKERFSLILESASTNQTSMYLCASSLPGTGRYEQYFGPGTRLTVT.

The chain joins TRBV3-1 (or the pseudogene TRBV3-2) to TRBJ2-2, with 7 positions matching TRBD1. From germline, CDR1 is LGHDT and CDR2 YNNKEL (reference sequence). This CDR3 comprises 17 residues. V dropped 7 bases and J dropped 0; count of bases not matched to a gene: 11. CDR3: CASTSRGRVSNTGELFF. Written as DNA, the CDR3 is TGTGCCAGCACCTCAAGGGGGCGGGTTTCGAACACCGGGGAGCTGTTTTTT.

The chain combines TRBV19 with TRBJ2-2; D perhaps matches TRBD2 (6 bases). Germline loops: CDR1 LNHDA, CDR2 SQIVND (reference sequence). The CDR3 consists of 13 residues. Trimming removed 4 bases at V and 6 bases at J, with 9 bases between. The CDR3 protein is CASSTWRAGELFF. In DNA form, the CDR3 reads TGTGCCAGTAGTACTTGGAGGGCCGGGGAGCTGTTTTTT. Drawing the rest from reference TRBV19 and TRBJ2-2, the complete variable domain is DGGITQSPKYLFRKEGQNVTLSCEQNLNHDAMYWYRQDPGQGLRLIYYSQIVNDFQKGDIAEGYSVSREKKESFPLTVTSAQKNPTAFYLCASSTWRAGELFFGEGSRLTVL.

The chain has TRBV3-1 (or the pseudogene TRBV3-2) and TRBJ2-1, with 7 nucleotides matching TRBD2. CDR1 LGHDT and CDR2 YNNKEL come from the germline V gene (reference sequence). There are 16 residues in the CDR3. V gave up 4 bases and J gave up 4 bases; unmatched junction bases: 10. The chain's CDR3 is CASSPKRRGFYNEQFF. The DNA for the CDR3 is TGTGCCAGCAGCCCCAAGCGGCGGGGGTTTTACAATGAGCAGTTCTTC.

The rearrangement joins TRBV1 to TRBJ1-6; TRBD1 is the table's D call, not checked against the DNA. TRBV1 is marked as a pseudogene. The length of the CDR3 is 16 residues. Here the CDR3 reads CTSSQGQGRENSPLHF. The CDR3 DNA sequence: TGCACCAGCAGCCAAGGACAGGGCCGAGAGAATTCACCCCTCCACTTT.

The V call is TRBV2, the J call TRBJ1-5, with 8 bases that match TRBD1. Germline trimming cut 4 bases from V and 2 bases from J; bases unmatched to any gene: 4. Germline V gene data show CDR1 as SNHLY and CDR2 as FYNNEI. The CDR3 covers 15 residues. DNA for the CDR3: TGTGCCAGCAGTGCCGACAGGGGTCGCAATCAGCCCCAGCATTTT. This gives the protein CASSADRGRNQPQHF.